The clone carrying this T cell receptor beta chain was detected only a few times. Its antigen is not known. These data belong to a study of cytomegalovirus exposure and HLA in healthy donors. Study outcomes and limitations: Cytomegalovirus association was listed for 164 TCR beta chains. When analyzed later, the rates of TCR association showed variation by HLA locus, with DRB1 the most and HLA-C the fewest. Compared with the roughly 700-donor mean, an Asian-associated ancestry cluster reportedly had fewer N-insertions, according to a later analysis.

The V segment lost 4 bases and the J segment 3 bases; nucleotides outside the gene matches: 7. CDR3 length: 16 amino acids. Germline V gene sequence: CDR1 ENHRY, CDR2 SYGVKD. Amplification used 60 Vbeta primers and 13 Jbeta primers. Method: immunoSEQ multiplex PCR; TCRdb's copy keeps in-frame clones and lacks some. Here the sample spans about 87,000 clones, 7.5% to 8.5% being singletons. The material sequenced was PBMCs. The chain recombines TRBV10-3 with TRBJ2-2, with 8 bases that match TRBD1. This sequence originates from a man aged 50 or older in good health and CMV-seronegative. CDR3 sequence (DNA): TGTGCCATCAGTGGGCGGACAGGGTCAGACACCGGGGAGCTGTTTTTT. Its translation: CAISGRTGSDTGELFF.